The source of this TCR beta chain is a study of shared clonotypes between healthy human individuals. The overall study: Per-donor plates numbered three CD4 naive, three CD4 memory, two CD8 naive and one CD8 memory.

Among the donors, all were Caucasian adults who lived in Nashville, Tennessee. The repertoire was sequenced with immunoSEQ multiplex PCR; TCRdb's copy has only in-frame clones and lacks some. The data show about 2 million clones, 95% seen once. V gave up 8 bases and J gave up 5 bases; unmatched junction bases: 11. This CDR3 is 15 amino acids long. CDR1 is MGHDK and CDR2 is SYGVNS in the germline V gene. The specimen was naive CD4+ T cells sorted from blood. Subset noted: CD45RA+ positively selected. The genes are TRBV25-1 and TRBJ1-2; 10 nucleotides agree with TRBD1. The sequence came from a man between 18 and 35 years old in good health. CDR3 DNA sequence: TGTGCCAGCTTCGGACACGGGACAGGGGAATATGGCTACACCTTC. Amino acid sequence: CASFGHGTGEYGYTF.